This T cell receptor beta chain was recorded in a study of cytomegalovirus exposure and HLA in healthy donors. The CDR3 runs to 14 residues. CDR1 and CDR2 from the germline V gene are SGHRS and YFSETQ. Use of 60 Vbeta and 13 Jbeta primers characterized the PCR. Generated by immunoSEQ multiplex PCR, the TCRdb table keeps only in-frame clones and is missing some. The sample holds over 150,000 clones, more than 80% seen once. The TCR was taken from a man between 18 and 29 years old in good health and CMV-seronegative. The sequenced sample was PBMCs. This rearrangement joins TRBV5-1 to TRBJ1-4; D is ambiguous. CDR3: CAQRPSRATDYLFF. DNA of the CDR3: TGCGCTCAGCGGCCATCCCGGGCCACCGACTATCTGTTTTTT.